This entry describes one T cell receptor (beta chain). The assay was immunoSEQ multiplex PCR, and TCRdb's table has in-frame clones only and misses some. The sample holds about 110,000 clones, around nine tenths seen once. This CDR3 comprises 15 residues. CDR1 and CDR2 (germline): SGDLS, YYNGEE. V lost 1 base, J lost 0 bases, and 11 bases lay in between. These data originate in a study of cytomegalovirus exposure and HLA in healthy donors. This TCR was sampled from a woman aged 18 to 35 in good health and CMV-seronegative. What was sequenced was PBMCs. V and J are TRBV9 and TRBJ2-7; D gene unclear. This CDR3 is CASSVSVQNSYEQYF. The CDR3 nucleotides read TGTGCCAGCAGCGTAAGCGTCCAAAACTCCTACGAGCAGTACTTC.